This T cell receptor beta chain was observed in a study of Graves' ophthalmopathy and Graves' hyperthyroidism. Where ophthalmopathy was absent within 18 months of follow-up, hyperthyroidism was stable. RNA transcripts served as template for amplifying TCR beta CDR3 sequences. First-round RT-PCR with HTBI primers preceded a second-round multiplex PCR. MiXCR, applied by TCRdb to the multiplex PCR reads, yields one record per CDR3 protein. This repertoire shows roughly 400,000 distinct CDR3 sequences, about a sixth found once; its top ten account for 2.4%. Trimming removed 4 bases at V and 4 bases at J, with 8 bases between. CDR1 is MNHEY and CDR2 is SVGEGT in the germline V gene. CDR3 length equals 13 residues. This clonotype was recorded a few times.

The TCR was taken from an adult woman with stable Graves' hyperthyroidism. The sample was peripheral blood. V gene TRBV6-2 or TRBV6-3 combines with J gene TRBJ2-1; D perhaps matches TRBD1 (6 bases). CDR3 nucleotide sequence: TGTGCCAGCAGTTGGGGGCAGTACAATGAGCAGTTCTTC. This sequence encodes CASSWGQYNEQFF.